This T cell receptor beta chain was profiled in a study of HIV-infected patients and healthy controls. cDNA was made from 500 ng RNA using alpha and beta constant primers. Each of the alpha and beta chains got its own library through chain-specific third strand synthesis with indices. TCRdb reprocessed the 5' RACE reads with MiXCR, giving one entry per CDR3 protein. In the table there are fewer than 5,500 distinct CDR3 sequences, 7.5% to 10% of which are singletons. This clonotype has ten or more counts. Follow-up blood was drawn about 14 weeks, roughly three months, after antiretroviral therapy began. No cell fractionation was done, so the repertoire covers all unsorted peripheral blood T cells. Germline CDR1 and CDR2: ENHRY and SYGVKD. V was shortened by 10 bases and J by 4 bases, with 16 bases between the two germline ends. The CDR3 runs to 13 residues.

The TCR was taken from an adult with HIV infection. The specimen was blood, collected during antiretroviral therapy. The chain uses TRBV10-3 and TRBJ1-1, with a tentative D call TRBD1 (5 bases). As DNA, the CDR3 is TGTGCCACAACGACTCCTCAGGGCACTGAAGCTTTCTTT. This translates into CATTTPQGTEAFF.